This T cell receptor beta chain is from a study of T cell responses to AZD1222 COVID-19 vaccine. General study findings and limits: A mostly white British donor set with more females was recruited, and clonal diversity was possibly underestimated. Spike-specific TCR breadth and depth rose after two AZD1222 doses.

TCRdb's table, derived via immunoSEQ multiplex PCR, lists solely in-frame clones and lacks some. The sample comprises about 180,000 clones, over 90% of which are singletons, and roughly 1.9% rests with the top ten. Comments on this clone: Its antigen is undetermined.

Second-dose schedules of about 4 or about 12 weeks were combined. CDR1 MGHDK and CDR2 SYGVNS come from the germline V gene. Trimming stripped 6 bases from V and 5 bases from J, with 10 bases between. The CDR3 contains 12 residues. This sequence was found in an adult who received the AZD1222 COVID-19 vaccine. Sequencing was performed on peripheral blood, taken 28 days after the second AZD1222 dose. The chain couples TRBV25-1 to TRBJ1-1; D possibly corresponds to TRBD1 (6 bases). Written as DNA, the CDR3 is TGTGCCAGCAGCCACAGGGCTACTGAAGCTTTCTTT. It codes for CASSHRATEAFF.